Listed below are T cell receptor beta chains from one sample, sequenced in a study of cytotoxic CD8 clonotypes in ibrutinib-treated CLL. The assay was immunoSEQ multiplex PCR, and TCRdb's table has in-frame clones only and misses some. The sample holds 200,000 to 250,000 clones, 70% seen once. The sample here was PBMCs, taken after 24 months of ibrutinib treatment. Receptors originate from a human donor with chronic lymphocytic leukemia. Both conserved end residues are trimmed from each CDR3.

v_gene: TRBV4-1; CDR3aa: ASSQEFHGATNEKLF
v_gene: TRBV30; CDR3aa: AWTGGANTEAF
v_gene: TRBV30; CDR3aa: AWSGAGGLADTQY
v_gene: TRBV27; CDR3aa: ASSLHGTVDYNEQF
v_gene: TRBV6-5; CDR3aa: ASSSEDRGQQY
v_gene: TRBV5-1; CDR3aa: ASSLDGNYEQY
v_gene: TRBV7-2; CDR3aa: ASSLAGFGEKLF
v_gene: TRBV6-5; CDR3aa: ASSGYRGEMETQY
v_gene: TRBV21-1; CDR3aa: ASPRGGGNEQF
v_gene: TRBV19; CDR3aa: ASSRRQGGNEQF
v_gene: TRBV21-1; CDR3aa: ASSIEPNPGQGRDTQY
v_gene: TRBV7-9; CDR3aa: ASSLIVAASYEQY
v_gene: TRBV27; CDR3aa: ASGVGRTNEQF
v_gene: TRBV29-1; CDR3aa: SVGKRDEKLF
v_gene: TRBV14; CDR3aa: ASSQKYSGNTIY
v_gene: TRBV6-5; CDR3aa: ASSYSRRLGGREQY
v_gene: TRBV28; CDR3aa: ASSAGHSYEQY
v_gene: TRBV2; CDR3aa: ASSPDSSYEQY
v_gene: TRBV9; CDR3aa: ASRAENTGELF
v_gene: TRBV14; CDR3aa: ASSQVQGRGEQY
v_gene: TRBV2; CDR3aa: ASSGLASHSEQY
v_gene: TRBV5-1; CDR3aa: ASSLGAGSSNTGELF
v_gene: TRBV4-2; CDR3aa: ASSQAGPAETQY
v_gene: TRBV7-9; CDR3aa: ASSLGLPGGLKY
v_gene: TRBV5-1; CDR3aa: ASSPGEATDTQY
v_gene: TRBV10-3; CDR3aa: AINRGLAGGSYEQY